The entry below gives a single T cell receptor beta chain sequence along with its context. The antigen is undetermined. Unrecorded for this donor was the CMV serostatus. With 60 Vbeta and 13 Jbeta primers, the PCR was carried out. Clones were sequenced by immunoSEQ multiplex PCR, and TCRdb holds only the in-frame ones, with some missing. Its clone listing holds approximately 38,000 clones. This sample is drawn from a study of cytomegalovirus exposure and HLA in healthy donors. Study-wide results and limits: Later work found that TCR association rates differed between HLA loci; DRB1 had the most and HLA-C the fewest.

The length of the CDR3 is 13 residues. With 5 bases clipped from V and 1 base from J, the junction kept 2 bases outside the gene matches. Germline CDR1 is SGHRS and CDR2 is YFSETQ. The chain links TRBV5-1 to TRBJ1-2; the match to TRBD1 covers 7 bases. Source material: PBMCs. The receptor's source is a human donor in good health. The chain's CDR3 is CASSQGGNYGYTF. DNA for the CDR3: TGCGCCAGCAGTCAGGGGGGTAACTATGGCTACACCTTC.